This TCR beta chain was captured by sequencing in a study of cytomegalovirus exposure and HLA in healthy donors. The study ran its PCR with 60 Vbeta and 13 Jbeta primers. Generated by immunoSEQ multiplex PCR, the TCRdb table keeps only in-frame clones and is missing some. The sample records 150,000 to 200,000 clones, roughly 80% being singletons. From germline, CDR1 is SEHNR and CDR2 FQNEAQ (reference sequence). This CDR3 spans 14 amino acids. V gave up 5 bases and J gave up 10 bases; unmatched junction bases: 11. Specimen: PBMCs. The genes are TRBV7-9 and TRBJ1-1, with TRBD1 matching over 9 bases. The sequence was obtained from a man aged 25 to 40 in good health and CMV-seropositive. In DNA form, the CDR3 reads TGTGCCAGCAGCCGGTCCCGGGACAGGGAGGCAGCTTTCTTT. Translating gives CASSRSRDREAAFF. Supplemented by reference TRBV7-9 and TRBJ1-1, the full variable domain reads DTGVSQNPRHKITKRGQNVTFRCDPISEHNRLYWYRQTLGQGPEFLTYFQNEAQLEKSRLLSDRFSAERPKGSFSTLEIQRTEQGDSAMYLCASSRSRDREAAFFGQGTRLTVV.